These 5 T cell receptor beta chains were sequenced from one sample in a study of blood T cell repertoires in COVID-19. The assay was immunoSEQ multiplex PCR, and TCRdb's table has in-frame clones only and misses some. The sample lists 200,000 to 300,000 clones, 86% occurring once. Source material: peripheral blood. These receptors were taken from a man aged 25-45 years with active or convalescent COVID-19.

This chain uses TRBV9 with TRBJ1-1, with D unresolved. This CDR3 is built from 13 residues. V was cut by 1 base and J by 0 bases, with 4 bases left in between. Germline V gene sequence: CDR1 SGDLS, CDR2 YYNGEE. The DNA of the CDR3 is TGTGCCAGCAGCGTACGAGTGAACACTGAAGCTTTCTTT. Amino acid sequence: CASSVRVNTEAFF.

In its sample, this clone was seen once. V usage is TRBV20-1 and J usage is TRBJ2-5; D may be TRBD1 (6 bases). Looked up from germline, CDR1 is DFQATT and CDR2 is SNEGSKA (reference sequence). The CDR3 runs 11 residues. V lost 3 bases, J lost 12 bases, and 14 bases lay in between. The CDR3: CSASDRPAEYF. DNA of the CDR3: TGCAGTGCTAGTGACAGGCCCGCTGAGTACTTC.

The chain links TRBV7-9 to TRBJ2-3, with D possibly matching TRBD2 (6 bases). The CDR3 is 15 residues long. Looked up from germline, CDR1 is SEHNR and CDR2 is FQNEAQ (reference sequence). Trimming shortened V by 3 bases and J by 2 bases, and 12 bases separated the two germline ends. CDR3 coding DNA: TGTGCCAGCAGCTTTGGCCGGGAGCCCACAGATACGCAGTATTTT. Translated, it gives CASSFGREPTDTQYF.

The rearrangement uses TRBV5-1 and TRBJ2-3, with 8 bases lining up with TRBD2. The germline CDR1 and CDR2 sequences are SGHRS and YFSETQ. The CDR3 extends over 14 amino acids. V lost 4 bases and J lost 4; bases outside the gene matches: 5. DNA of the CDR3: TGCGCCAGCAGCCAAGGACTAGCCTCAGATACGCAGTATTTT. It specifies CASSQGLASDTQYF.

J is TRBJ1-1 and V is TRBV4-2, with a weak D call TRBD1 (6 bases). The CDR3 totals 17 residues. From germline, CDR1 is LGHNA and CDR2 YNFKEQ. V lost 4 bases and J 1 base, leaving 19 bases between the germline ends. The CDR3 DNA is TGTGCCAGCAGCCCGGAAAAAACAGGGACCCAGAACACTGAAGCTTTCTTT. Translating gives CASSPEKTGTQNTEAFF.